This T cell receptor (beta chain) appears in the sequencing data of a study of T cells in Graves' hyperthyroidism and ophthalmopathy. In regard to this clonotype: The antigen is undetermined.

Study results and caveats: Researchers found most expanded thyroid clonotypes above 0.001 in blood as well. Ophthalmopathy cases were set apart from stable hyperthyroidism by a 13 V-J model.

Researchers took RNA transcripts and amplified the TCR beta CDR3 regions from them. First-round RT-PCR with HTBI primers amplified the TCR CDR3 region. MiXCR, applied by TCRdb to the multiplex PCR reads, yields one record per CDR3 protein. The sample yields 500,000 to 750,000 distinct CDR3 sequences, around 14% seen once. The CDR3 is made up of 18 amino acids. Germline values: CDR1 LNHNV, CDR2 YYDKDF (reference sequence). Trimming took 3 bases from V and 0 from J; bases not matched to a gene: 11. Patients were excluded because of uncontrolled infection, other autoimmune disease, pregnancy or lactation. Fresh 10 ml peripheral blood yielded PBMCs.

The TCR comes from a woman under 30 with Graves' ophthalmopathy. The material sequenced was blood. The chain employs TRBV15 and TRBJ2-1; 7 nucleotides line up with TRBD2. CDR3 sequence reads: CATSRLAGIPTSYNEQFF. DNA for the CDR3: TGTGCCACCAGCAGGTTAGCGGGTATACCCACCTCCTACAATGAGCAGTTCTTC. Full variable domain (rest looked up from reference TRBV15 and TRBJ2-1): DAMVIQNPRYQVTQFGKPVTLSCSQTLNHNVMYWYQQKSSQAPKLLFHYYDKDFNNEADTPDNFQSRRPNTSFCFLDIRSPGLGDTAMYLCATSRLAGIPTSYNEQFFGPGTRLTVL.